These T cell receptor beta chains were read from a single sample in a study of blood T cell repertoires in COVID-19. Assay: immunoSEQ multiplex PCR; the TCRdb copy retains only in-frame clones and omits some. The table shows under 250,000 clones, with 75% to 90% occurring only once. Sequenced sample: peripheral blood. The source is a man aged 30 to 39 with COVID-19, enrolled during active disease. Both conserved end residues are part of each CDR3. Fields, in order: V gene, J gene, clone size, D gene, CDR3 DNA, CDR3 protein. The D gene is left open where the match is weak. The size entry is marked missing in some rows and otherwise reads once, few, many or a size class.

>TRBV7-3|TRBJ1-1|-|-
TGTGCCAGCAGCCAGGGTGGCACTGAAGCTTTCTTT
CASSQGGTEAFF
>TRBV27|TRBJ2-1|-|TRBD2
TGTGCCAGCAGTTCAGCAGCGGGAGCTTCCTATGAGCAGTTCTTC
CASSSAAGASYEQFF
>TRBV19|TRBJ2-1|-|-
TGTGCCAGTAGTATAGACCCTGTATACAATGAGCAGTTCTTC
CASSIDPVYNEQFF
>TRBV19|TRBJ1-2|-|-
TGTGCCAGTAGTCTAAGAGACTATGGCTACACCTTC
CASSLRDYGYTF
>TRBV6-5|TRBJ1-2|once|-
TGTGCCACCAATTTCGCGACAGATTACTATGGCTACACCTTC
CATNFATDYYGYTF
>TRBV27|TRBJ2-1|-|TRBD2
TGTGCCAGTTTTACGGGGGGGGCGTACAATGAGCAGTTCTTC
CASFTGGAYNEQFF
>TRBV2|TRBJ1-5|-|TRBD1
TGTGCCAGCAGAAGGACAGGGCTCGGACAGCCCCAGCATTTT
CASRRTGLGQPQHF
>TRBV11-2|TRBJ1-3|-|TRBD1
TGTGCCAGCAGCGTCGGACAGGGGGCATGGGGAAACACCATATATTTT
CASSVGQGAWGNTIYF
>TRBV20-1|TRBJ2-1|-|-
TGCAGTGCTAGTGCGGGACATGTCAACAATGAGCAGTTCTTC
CSASAGHVNNEQFF
>TRBV7-9|TRBJ1-6|-|TRBD1
TGTGCCAGCAGCTCTTGGACAGGGGGCGGTAATTCACCCCTCCACTTT
CASSSWTGGGNSPLHF
>TRBV7-3|TRBJ1-3|once|-
TGTGCCAGCAGCTTAAGAGGAGGGGCTGGAAACACCATATATTTT
CASSLRGGAGNTIYF
>TRBV12-3/TRBV12-4|TRBJ1-5|-|-
TGTGCCAGCAGTTTCGTGCAGCGGGAGCCCCAGCATTTT
CASSFVQREPQHF
>TRBV2|TRBJ1-1|-|-
TGTGCCAGCAGTGTTGGCGGGGTCAACACTGAAGCTTTCTTT
CASSVGGVNTEAFF
>TRBV5-4|TRBJ1-1|-|-
TGTGCCAGCAGCCCCCGAGAGCGACCTGGAGCTTTCTTT
CASSPRERPGAFF
>TRBV19|TRBJ2-7|-|-
TGTGCCAGTAGTACCTTCAGGAACAGAACCTACGAGCAGTACTTC
CASSTFRNRTYEQYF
>TRBV6-6|TRBJ1-2|-|-
TGTGCCAGCAGGCCGGACATTGGTCCGACCGGCTACACCTTC
CASRPDIGPTGYTF
>TRBV28|TRBJ1-2|-|-
TGTGCCAGCAGACCTACTCACAGCTATGGCTACACCTTC
CASRPTHSYGYTF
>TRBV5-1|TRBJ2-7|-|TRBD2
TGCGCCAGCAGCCCGAGGACTAGCGGGAATAACTACGAGCAGTACTTC
CASSPRTSGNNYEQYF
>TRBV12-5|TRBJ2-1|-|TRBD1
TGTGCTAGTGGCCCGCGGGACAGGGGGTTGTTTGAGCAGTTCTTC
CASGPRDRGLFEQFF
>TRBV7-2|TRBJ1-4|-|-
TGTGCCAGCAGCTGGCGGGTCAATGAAAAACTGTTTTTT
CASSWRVNEKLFF
>TRBV28|TRBJ2-7|few|-
TGTGCCAGCTCCTTCTCGGGGAACGAGCAGTACTTC
CASSFSGNEQYF
>TRBV19|TRBJ2-7|-|TRBD2
TGTGCCAGTAGGGGAGAAGCGGGAGCCTCCTACGAGCAGTACTTC
CASRGEAGASYEQYF
>TRBV7-9|TRBJ2-3|-|-
TGTGCCAGCAGCCAGTGGGGGGTGGCAGATACGCAGTATTTT
CASSQWGVADTQYF
>TRBV4-1|TRBJ1-3|-|-
TGCGCCAGCAGCCAAAGAGGGGGTGTCCCCGCCATATATTTT
CASSQRGGVPAIYF
>TRBV29-1|TRBJ2-7|-|TRBD1
TGCAGCGTCGTTACCGGGACAGGCCCTACCTACGAGCAGTACTTC
CSVVTGTGPTYEQYF
>TRBV5-5|TRBJ1-5|-|TRBD1
TGTGCCAGCAGCTTTTCAGGGGGGAACAATCAGCCCCAGCATTTT
CASSFSGGNNQPQHF
>TRBV4-3|TRBJ1-2|-|-
TGCGCCAGCAGCCAAGGGTTGCGGGGCTTCGAAGGCTACACCTTC
CASSQGLRGFEGYTF
>TRBV19|TRBJ2-1|few|TRBD1
TGTGCCAGTAGTATAGATCACGGACAGGGCTACAATGAGCAGTTCTTC
CASSIDHGQGYNEQFF
>TRBV5-6|TRBJ1-1|-|TRBD1
TGTGCCAGCAGCTTAGGCCAGGGACAGGGAACTCTGAACACTGAAGCTTTCTTT
CASSLGQGQGTLNTEAFF
>TRBV28|TRBJ2-7|-|TRBD2
TGTGCCAGCAGTCTCAACCCTCCCGGGACTAGCGGGGTTTCCTACGAGCAGTACTTC
CASSLNPPGTSGVSYEQYF
>TRBV29-1|TRBJ1-2|-|TRBD1
TGCAGCGTTGTAGAACAGGGGGACTATGGCTACACCTTC
CSVVEQGDYGYTF
>TRBV4-3|TRBJ1-2|-|TRBD1
TGCGCCAGCAGCCAAGCGTTTTCCTCAGGACAGGGGGCTGGCTACACCTTC
CASSQAFSSGQGAGYTF
>TRBV29-1|TRBJ1-6|-|TRBD1
TGCAGCGCCAAGACAGGGGGCAATTCACCCCTCCACTTT
CSAKTGGNSPLHF
>TRBV4-3|TRBJ2-1|-|TRBD2
TGCGCCAGCAGCCAAACTAGCGGTAGGAGCTCCTACAATGAGCAGTTCTTC
CASSQTSGRSSYNEQFF
>TRBV9|TRBJ2-3|-|-
TGTGCCAGCAGCGTATACGGGACTAGCACAGATACGCAGTATTTT
CASSVYGTSTDTQYF
>TRBV6-2/TRBV6-3|TRBJ1-6|-|-
TGTGCCAGCAGTTACGGGGGGTCAAATAATTCACCCCTCCACTTT
CASSYGGSNNSPLHF
>TRBV5-1|TRBJ2-7|-|TRBD1
TGCGCCAGCAGCTTTTACAGGGGCTACGAGCAGTACTTC
CASSFYRGYEQYF
>TRBV4-2|TRBJ1-5|-|-
TGTGCCAGCAGCCAAGTGGAGGCGGCGGGCAATCAGCCCCAGCATTTT
CASSQVEAAGNQPQHF